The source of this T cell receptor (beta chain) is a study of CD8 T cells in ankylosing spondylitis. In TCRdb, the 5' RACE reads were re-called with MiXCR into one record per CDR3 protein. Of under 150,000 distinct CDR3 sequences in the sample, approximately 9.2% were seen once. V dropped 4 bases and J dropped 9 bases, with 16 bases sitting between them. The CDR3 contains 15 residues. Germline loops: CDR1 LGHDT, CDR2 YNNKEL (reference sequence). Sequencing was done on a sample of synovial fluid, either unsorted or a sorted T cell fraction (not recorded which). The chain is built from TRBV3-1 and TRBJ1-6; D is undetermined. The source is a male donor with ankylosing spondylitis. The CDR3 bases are TGTGCCAGCAGCCCCCAGGTGACGGTGGGTTCACCCCTCCACTTT. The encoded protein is CASSPQVTVGSPLHF. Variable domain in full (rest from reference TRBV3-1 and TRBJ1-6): DTAVSQTPKYLVTQMGNDKSIKCEQNLGHDTMYWYKQDSKKFLKIMFSYNNKELIINETVPNRFSPKSPDKAHLNLHINSLELGDSAVYFCASSPQVTVGSPLHFGNGTRLTVT.